The 30 T cell receptor beta chains below all came from one sample that was sequenced in a study of shared clonotypes between healthy human individuals. CD8 cells classed as naive were CD45RO-negative and positively selected for CCR7, excluding terminally differentiated effector memory CD45RA+ cells. Libraries were prepared by immunoSEQ multiplex PCR; TCRdb keeps only in-frame clonotypes and omits some of them. The sample holds around 2,100,000 clones; about 95% are singletons and the top ten take more than 0.9%. What was sequenced was naive CD8+ T cells sorted from blood. Receptor source: a man younger than 35 in good health.

Comments on this clone: The junction departs from germline at one end; a sequencing error may be responsible. CDR3 loop: CASSWVPSGGGTDTQYF. CDR3 bases: TGCGCCAGCAGCTGGGTTCCTAGCGGAGGGGGCACCGATACGCAGTATTTT. The V and J genes are TRBV5-1 and TRBJ2-3; D is tentatively TRBD1 or TRBD2 (7 bases each). CDR1 and CDR2 (germline): SGHRS, YFSETQ. The CDR3 loop spans 17 amino acids.

This clone was seen just once. The gene calls are TRBV13 and TRBJ1-4; the D gene is possibly TRBD1 (6 bases). Trimming took 5 bases from V and 4 from J, leaving 11 bases between them. The CDR3 extends over 14 amino acids. The germline CDR1 and CDR2 sequences are PRHDT and FYEKMQ (reference sequence). This CDR3 is CASSPRGFNEKLFF. The CDR3 bases are TGTGCCAGCAGCCCCAGGGGTTTTAATGAAAAACTGTTTTTT.

V usage is TRBV21-1 and J usage is TRBJ1-2. TRBV21-1 is marked as a pseudogene. There are 14 residues in the CDR3. The CDR3 protein is CAITIGGLSYGYTF. CDR3 sequence (DNA): TGTGCCATAACAATTGGGGGGTTGTCCTATGGCTACACCTTC.

Comments on this clone: This sample also contains other DNA sequences that code for the same CDR3. The chain has TRBV7-9 and TRBJ1-4; D is undetermined. V lost 5 bases and J 8 bases, leaving 6 bases between the germline ends. The CDR3 extends over 11 amino acids. Germline V gene lookup returns CDR1 SEHNR and CDR2 FQNEAQ (reference sequence). The CDR3: CASSPGEKLFF. CDR3 sequence (DNA): TGTGCCAGCAGCCCGGGGGAAAAACTGTTTTTT.

The chain is built from TRBV25-1 and TRBJ2-7; tentatively, D is TRBD1 (6 bases). V lost 6 bases, J lost 2 bases, and 14 bases lay in between. Germline assignment: CDR1 MGHDK and CDR2 SYGVNS. The CDR3 contains 14 residues. The CDR3 region has the DNA TGTGCCAGCAGCACACAGGGCCCTGCCTACGAGCAGTACTTC. It is translated as CASSTQGPAYEQYF.

V usage is TRBV6-5 and J usage is TRBJ2-3; 7 bases fit TRBD2. Germline CDR1 MNHEY, CDR2 SVGAGI. J lost 5 bases, V lost 0 bases, and 5 bases had no gene match. There are 15 residues in the CDR3. CDR3 protein: CASSYSVGGLDTQYF. In DNA, the CDR3 is TGTGCCAGCAGTTACTCAGTGGGAGGGCTAGATACGCAGTATTTT.

This clone occurred once. The chain is built from TRBV19 and TRBJ1-2; D unclear. The CDR3 is 14 residues long. The V gene's germline CDR1 is LNHDA and CDR2 SQIVND (reference sequence). V was shortened by 6 bases and J by 6 bases, with 17 bases between the two germline ends. The CDR3 DNA sequence: TGTGCCAGTAGATACGAATGGGGTGTCGATGGCTACACCTTC. Protein sequence: CASRYEWGVDGYTF. Looking up the rest from reference TRBV19 and TRBJ1-2 gives the full variable domain: DGGITQSPKYLFRKEGQNVTLSCEQNLNHDAMYWYRQDPGQGLRLIYYSQIVNDFQKGDIAEGYSVSREKKESFPLTVTSAQKNPTAFYLCASRYEWGVDGYTFGSGTRLTVV.

V and J are TRBV11-2 and TRBJ2-5; D unresolved. Gene TRBJ2-7 matches the end of the DNA better, so the J call may be wrong. Germline V lookup: CDR1 SGHAT, CDR2 FQNNGV. The CDR3 contains 12 residues. CDR3 residues: CASSLVAFEQYF. DNA for the CDR3: TGTGCCAGCAGCTTAGTGGCTTTCGAGCAGTACTTC.

This chain uses TRBV27 with TRBJ1-1, with D possibly being TRBD1 (5 bases). The CDR3 length is 15 residues. Looked up from germline, CDR1 is MNHEY and CDR2 is SMNVEV (reference sequence). The ends were cut back, 4 bases at V and 0 bases at J, with 12 bases in the middle. The CDR3 DNA sequence: TGTGCCAGCAGTTCTGACAGAGAGATGAACACTGAAGCTTTCTTT. Its translation: CASSSDREMNTEAFF.

The CDR3 DNA is TGTGCCAGCAGCTCTAGCGCCTTGGGGGGTGGTGAGCAGTTCTTC. It specifies CASSSSALGGGEQFF. The V call is TRBV7-9, the J call TRBJ2-1; perhaps TRBD2 as D (6 bases). There are 15 residues in the CDR3. CDR1 and CDR2 (germline): SEHNR, FQNEAQ (reference sequence). Between the trimmed V and J ends, which lost 4 bases and 9 bases, there was a span of 19 bases.

The chain couples TRBV4-1 to TRBJ2-4, with no clear D. Trimming cost V 0 bases and J 2 bases, with 11 bases left between them. This CDR3 region has 16 residues. Germline values: CDR1 MGHRA, CDR2 YSYEKL. The CDR3 DNA follows: TGCGCCAGCAGCCAAGAGGGCCACTTGACCAAAAACATTCAGTACTTC. Its protein product is CASSQEGHLTKNIQYF.

The V and J genes are TRBV13 and TRBJ2-7; 8 nucleotides agree with TRBD2. The V gene end was trimmed by 5 bases and the J gene end by 2 bases; junction bases not matched to a gene: 5. Germline CDR1 is PRHDT and CDR2 is FYEKMQ (reference sequence). There are 14 residues in the CDR3. This CDR3 is CASSPETSAYEQYF. The CDR3 bases are TGTGCCAGCAGCCCCGAGACTAGCGCCTACGAGCAGTACTTC.

This chain links TRBV10-1 with TRBJ2-2; 7 nucleotides align to TRBD1. Germline V gene lookup returns CDR1 WNHNN and CDR2 SYGVQD (reference sequence). The length of the CDR3 is 17 residues. V was clipped by 0 bases and J by 0 bases; unmatched bases: 4. DNA for the CDR3: TGCGCCAGCAGTGAGTCGATCGGGACAGCGAACACCGGGGAGCTGTTTTTT. This gives the protein CASSESIGTANTGELFF.

The V call is TRBV5-1, the J call TRBJ2-1; the D gene could be TRBD1 or TRBD2 (5 bases each). The CDR3 is made up of 14 amino acids. CDR1 SGHRS and CDR2 YFSETQ come from the germline V gene. V was shortened by 3 bases and J by 1 base, with 8 bases between the two germline ends. The CDR3 is CASSWGPSYNEQFF. In DNA form, the CDR3 reads TGCGCCAGCAGCTGGGGACCTTCCTACAATGAGCAGTTCTTC. Full variable domain (rest looked up from reference TRBV5-1 and TRBJ2-1): KAGVTQTPRYLIKTRGQQVTLSCSPISGHRSVSWYQQTPGQGLQFLFEYFSETQRNKGNFPGRFSGRQFSNSRSEMNVSTLELGDSALYLCASSWGPSYNEQFFGPGTRLTVL.

This chain joins TRBV7-2 and TRBJ2-2; TRBD2 matches at 8 bases. The ends lost 5 bases at V and 6 bases at J; junction bases unmatched: 5. The CDR3 sequence is 14 residues long. Germline V gene sequence: CDR1 SGHTA, CDR2 FQGNSA. CDR3 protein: CASSMGLGSGELFF. CDR3 in DNA: TGTGCCAGCAGCATGGGACTAGGCTCCGGGGAGCTGTTTTTT.

This clone was recorded only once. The CDR3 spells CASSHLPGQGADTQYF. DNA of the CDR3: TGCGCCAGCAGCCACCTTCCGGGACAGGGTGCGGATACGCAGTATTTT. The V and J genes are TRBV4-1 and TRBJ2-3, with 9 bases aligning to TRBD1. This CDR3 comprises 16 residues. Per germline, CDR1 MGHRA and CDR2 YSYEKL. With 3 bases clipped from V and 6 bases from J, the junction kept 10 bases outside the gene matches.

The chain recombines TRBV4-1 with TRBJ2-1; 10 bases agree with TRBD1. V trimming: 3 bases; J trimming: 4 bases; junction bases outside the gene matches: 3. From germline, CDR1 is MGHRA and CDR2 YSYEKL. This CDR3 has 15 residues. CDR3 region: CASSQTGGVYNEQFF. For the CDR3, the DNA is TGCGCCAGCAGCCAGACAGGGGGCGTTTACAATGAGCAGTTCTTC.

This chain links TRBV7-2 with TRBJ2-3; TRBD2 aligns across 10 bases. From germline, CDR1 is SGHTA and CDR2 FQGNSA. The CDR3 length is 17 residues. With 5 bases clipped from V and 1 base from J, the junction kept 9 bases outside the gene matches. The CDR3 reads CASSLSLAGVGTDTQYF. In DNA form, the CDR3 reads TGTGCCAGCAGCCTATCCCTAGCGGGAGTTGGCACAGATACGCAGTATTTT.

The CDR3 bases are TGCAGCGTTGCGGGACTAGCGGGGGATGCTAGCACAGATACGCAGTATTTT. This encodes CSVAGLAGDASTDTQYF. The chain couples TRBV29-1 to TRBJ2-3; 14 bases agree with TRBD2. Germline V gene sequence: CDR1 SQVTM, CDR2 ANQGSEA. With V trimmed by 4 bases and J by 0 bases, 6 bases remained unmatched. This CDR3 contains 17 residues.

V gene TRBV7-9 combines with J gene TRBJ1-5; 7 bases agree with TRBD1. CDR1 is SEHNR, CDR2 FQNEAQ, per germline (reference sequence). This CDR3 has 16 amino acids. V lost 4 bases, J lost 3 bases, and 9 bases stayed unmatched. For the CDR3, the DNA is TGTGCCAGCAGCTCCAACCGGGACAGAAACAATCAGCCCCAGCATTTT. Translated: CASSSNRDRNNQPQHF.

The gene calls are TRBV11-2 and TRBJ2-7, with TRBD1 identical over 11 bases. The CDR3 runs 19 residues. From germline, CDR1 is SGHAT and CDR2 FQNNGV. The V segment lost 1 base and the J segment 0 bases; nucleotides outside the gene matches: 11. The CDR3 reads CASSLADLGQGGLSYEQYF. DNA for the CDR3: TGTGCCAGCAGCTTAGCGGACCTGGGACAGGGGGGGCTCTCCTACGAGCAGTACTTC.

V is TRBV11-2 and J is TRBJ2-7; maybe TRBD2 (6 bases). Germline V gene data show CDR1 as SGHAT and CDR2 as FQNNGV. Trimming stripped 5 bases from V and 4 bases from J, with 15 bases between. This CDR3 is 14 amino acids long. The CDR3 sequence: CASSLPGAGYEQYF. The CDR3 DNA reads TGTGCCAGCAGCCTACCGGGCGCGGGGTACGAGCAGTACTTC.

Turning to this clone: The same CDR3 arises from other DNA sequences in this sample as well. The rearrangement links TRBV9 to TRBJ2-7, with D maybe TRBD2 (5 bases). The CDR3 runs 14 residues. Germline-derived CDR1 and CDR2 are SGDLS and YYNGEE. Trimming removed 0 bases from V and 2 bases from J, with 9 bases in between. CDR3 DNA sequence: TGTGCCAGCAGCGTAGGAGGGTCGGCCTACGAGCAGTACTTC. Its protein is CASSVGGSAYEQYF.

The rearrangement joins TRBV7-3 to TRBJ2-3; D might be TRBD2 (6 bases). CDR3 size: 15 residues. The V gene's germline CDR1 is SGHTA and CDR2 FQGTGA. Trimming took off 4 bases at V and 1 base at J, with 12 bases between the two ends. This CDR3 reads CASSSLGGGTDTQYF. Written as DNA, the CDR3 is TGTGCCAGCAGCTCTCTCGGAGGGGGCACAGATACGCAGTATTTT.

The rearrangement links TRBV5-1 to TRBJ2-7; 10 bases align to TRBD1. Germline lookup yields CDR1 SGHRS and CDR2 YFSETQ. CDR3 length: 15 residues. J was trimmed by 5 bases and V by 3 bases; bases with no gene match: 8. The CDR3 DNA is TGCGCCAGCAGCTACCGACCCGGGACAGGGGACGAGCAGTACTTC. Amino acid sequence: CASSYRPGTGDEQYF.

This chain links TRBV6-5 with TRBJ2-5; TRBD1 agrees at 9 bases. There are 16 residues in the CDR3. V gave up 4 bases and J gave up 5 bases; unmatched junction bases: 11. Germline assignment: CDR1 MNHEY and CDR2 SVGAGI. In DNA, the CDR3 is TGTGCCAGCAGTTTCGCGACCGGGACAGGGTTGGAGACCCAGTACTTC. Residues: CASSFATGTGLETQYF.

The chain joins TRBV6-6 to TRBJ2-3, with a possible D match to TRBD2 (5 bases). Germline V gives CDR1 MNHNY, CDR2 SVGAGI (reference sequence). The CDR3 loop spans 15 amino acids. V was clipped by 6 bases and J by 3 bases, with 16 bases between them. The CDR3 nucleotides are TGTGCCAGCAGCCAGGCGGGCTTTGGTACAGATACGCAGTATTTT. Amino acids: CASSQAGFGTDTQYF.

This chain's CDR3 is CSVATESSYEQYF. The CDR3 DNA is TGCAGCGTTGCGACAGAGAGCTCCTACGAGCAGTACTTC. V is TRBV29-1 and J is TRBJ2-7; tentative D call: TRBD1 (5 bases). Germline V CDR1 and CDR2: SQVTM, ANQGSEA. V dropped 4 bases and J dropped 0 bases, with 10 bases sitting between them. CDR3 size: 13 residues.

The rearrangement joins TRBV14 to TRBJ2-7; D might be TRBD1 or TRBD2, each matching 5 bases. V shed 1 base and J shed 7 bases, with 20 bases lying between them. The CDR3 has 16 residues. Per germline, CDR1 SGHDN and CDR2 FVKESK. In nucleotides, the CDR3 is TGTGCCAGCAGCCAAGTCAAGCTTGGGACGAGGTGGGAGCAGTACTTC. Amino acid sequence: CASSQVKLGTRWEQYF.

The chain links TRBV6-5 to TRBJ1-1, with D possibly being TRBD1 (5 bases). Germline lookup yields CDR1 MNHEY and CDR2 SVGAGI. V was trimmed by 3 bases and J by 6 bases, leaving 14 bases between them. The CDR3 length is 14 residues. CDR3 in amino acids: CASSYRPGTAEAFF. The CDR3 DNA reads as TGTGCCAGCAGTTATAGACCAGGGACGGCTGAAGCTTTCTTT.